The rows below give T cell receptor beta chains drawn from one sample of a study of T cell changes during pregnancy in multiple sclerosis. Profiling relied on immunoSEQ multiplex PCR, and the TCRdb table lists in-frame clones only, not all of them. Here the sample spans some 85,000 clones, around 93% being singletons. The sample in question was peripheral blood, obtained in the second trimester of pregnancy. The receptor set was obtained from a female donor in good health, enrolled as a control in a pregnancy study. Each CDR3 is given with its conserved first and last residue. The order of the fields is clone size, D gene, J gene, V gene, CDR3 DNA, CDR3 protein. The D gene is left open where the match is weak. Clone size is given for some rows only: seen once, a few or many times, or a class if the clone is expanded.

clone_size: -
d_call: -
j_call: TRBJ2-3
v_call: TRBV15
cdr3_nt: TGTGCCACCAGCAGAGATTTTCGAGCGGGCACAGATACGCAGTATTTT
cdr3_aa: CATSRDFRAGTDTQYF

clone_size: -
d_call: -
j_call: TRBJ1-3
v_call: TRBV5-5
cdr3_nt: TGTGCCAGCAGCTTGGGACACTCTGGAAACACCATATATTTT
cdr3_aa: CASSLGHSGNTIYF

clone_size: -
d_call: -
j_call: TRBJ1-1
v_call: TRBV9
cdr3_nt: TGTGCCAGCAGCCTCGACGAGGGTCGGGCTGAAGCTTTCTTT
cdr3_aa: CASSLDEGRAEAFF

clone_size: once
d_call: TRBD1
j_call: TRBJ1-6
v_call: TRBV5-5
cdr3_nt: TGTGCCAGCAGCTATCATTCGGACAGGGGTAATTCACCCCTCCACTTT
cdr3_aa: CASSYHSDRGNSPLHF

clone_size: -
d_call: TRBD2
j_call: TRBJ2-2
v_call: TRBV7-6
cdr3_nt: TGTGCCAGCAGCTTAGTAGGAGCGGGGGGTTTCACCGGGGAGCTGTTTTTT
cdr3_aa: CASSLVGAGGFTGELFF

clone_size: once
d_call: TRBD1
j_call: TRBJ1-1
v_call: TRBV5-1
cdr3_nt: TGCGCCAGCAGCTTAAGACAGGGTGGGGGGTTCTCCACTGAAGCTTTCTTT
cdr3_aa: CASSLRQGGGFSTEAFF

clone_size: -
d_call: -
j_call: TRBJ2-2
v_call: TRBV30
cdr3_nt: TGTGCCTGGAGTGATCTCTACACCGGGGAGCTGTTTTTT
cdr3_aa: CAWSDLYTGELFF

clone_size: -
d_call: -
j_call: TRBJ1-2
v_call: TRBV30
cdr3_nt: TGTGCCTGGAGGCCCCCGGGGGGTAACTATGGCTACACCTTC
cdr3_aa: CAWRPPGGNYGYTF

clone_size: -
d_call: TRBD2
j_call: TRBJ2-1
v_call: TRBV18
cdr3_nt: TGTGCCAGCTCACAACTAGCGGGGGGGCTCAATGAGCAGTTCTTC
cdr3_aa: CASSQLAGGLNEQFF

clone_size: -
d_call: -
j_call: TRBJ1-1
v_call: TRBV19
cdr3_nt: TGTGCCAGTACCACGATGGCCGGGGGAGGCACTGAAGCTTTCTTT
cdr3_aa: CASTTMAGGGTEAFF

clone_size: once
d_call: -
j_call: TRBJ2-7
v_call: TRBV10-3
cdr3_nt: TGTGCCATCAGTGTTAGTGGTCAGGGTGCCTACGAGCAGTACTTC
cdr3_aa: CAISVSGQGAYEQYF

clone_size: -
d_call: -
j_call: TRBJ1-1
v_call: TRBV4-3
cdr3_nt: TGCGCCAGCAGCCAAGAAATGGCAGGAGGAAACATGAACACTGAAGCTTTCTTT
cdr3_aa: CASSQEMAGGNMNTEAFF

clone_size: -
d_call: TRBD1
j_call: TRBJ2-7
v_call: TRBV19
cdr3_nt: TGTGCCAGTAGTTTTCAGGGGGAAGTCTACGAGCAGTACTTC
cdr3_aa: CASSFQGEVYEQYF

clone_size: -
d_call: TRBD1
j_call: TRBJ1-4
v_call: TRBV5-5
cdr3_nt: TGTGCCAGCAGCTTCGGACAGGGCGGAACTAATGAAAAACTGTTTTTT
cdr3_aa: CASSFGQGGTNEKLFF

clone_size: -
d_call: TRBD1
j_call: TRBJ1-2
v_call: TRBV5-5
cdr3_nt: TGTGCCAGCAGCTTGGAACAAGAGCGGGACAGGAGATTCAATGGCTACACCTTC
cdr3_aa: CASSLEQERDRRFNGYTF

clone_size: -
d_call: -
j_call: TRBJ2-7
v_call: TRBV2
cdr3_nt: TGTGCCAGCAGAAGGGGACTTGGTAAGGGCGAGCAGTACTTC
cdr3_aa: CASRRGLGKGEQYF

clone_size: -
d_call: -
j_call: TRBJ2-1
v_call: TRBV30
cdr3_nt: TGTGCCTGGAGATTAGCGGTTGAGCAGTTCTTC
cdr3_aa: CAWRLAVEQFF

clone_size: once
d_call: TRBD1
j_call: TRBJ2-3
v_call: TRBV9
cdr3_nt: TGTGCCAGCAGCGGAGGGGAGGACAGGGTGGGAGATACGCAGTATTTT
cdr3_aa: CASSGGEDRVGDTQYF

clone_size: -
d_call: TRBD1
j_call: TRBJ2-2
v_call: TRBV4-1
cdr3_nt: TGCGCCAGCAGCCAAGAGGACAGGGATACCGGGGAGCTGTTTTTT
cdr3_aa: CASSQEDRDTGELFF

clone_size: -
d_call: -
j_call: TRBJ2-2
v_call: TRBV9
cdr3_nt: TGTGCCAGCAGCGTAGTCCAGGGAACCGGGGAGCTGTTTTTT
cdr3_aa: CASSVVQGTGELFF

clone_size: -
d_call: -
j_call: TRBJ1-1
v_call: TRBV30
cdr3_nt: TGTGCCTGGACCAGGAAAGTGAACACTGAAGCTTTCTTT
cdr3_aa: CAWTRKVNTEAFF

clone_size: -
d_call: -
j_call: TRBJ1-2
v_call: TRBV7-6
cdr3_nt: TGTGCCAGCAGCGCCACCCTCAGGGGTGGCTACACCTTC
cdr3_aa: CASSATLRGGYTF

clone_size: once
d_call: -
j_call: TRBJ1-2
v_call: TRBV30
cdr3_nt: TGTGCCTGGACTCGGGGGAGGGGGGAAGGCGGCTACACCTTC
cdr3_aa: CAWTRGRGEGGYTF